The 2 T cell receptor beta chains below all came from one sample that was sequenced in a study of CD8 T cells in ankylosing spondylitis (dated 2017 in TCRdb). The library was generated by 5' RACE. TCRdb records Illumina HiSeq 2500 as the sequencer. Using fastp trimming at Q25 and MiXCR clonotype assembly, TCRdb reanalyzed the public sequencing data and kept in-frame beta chains. Every distinct CDR3 protein forms one entry, paired with its most common genes and DNA. The sample table shows fewer than 250,000 distinct CDR3 sequences, and roughly 10% are seen once. Of the sample, less than 3% falls within the top ten clones. Source material: blood, either unsorted or a sorted T cell fraction (not recorded which). The receptors were gathered from a male donor with ankylosing spondylitis or in good health (not recorded which).

The rearrangement links TRBV24-1 to TRBJ2-1; D may correspond to TRBD1 or TRBD2 (5 bases each). V dropped 4 bases and J dropped 8 bases, with 17 bases sitting between them. Germline V lookup: CDR1 KGHDR, CDR2 SFDVKD. The length of the CDR3 is 15 residues. CDR3 coding DNA: TGTGCCACCAGTGAAACGGGACGGTCTATGGATGAGCAGTTCTTC. Its translation: CATSETGRSMDEQFF.

This clonotype was counted at least ten times. The genes are TRBV5-1 and TRBJ2-3; 7 bases fit TRBD2. V shed 4 bases, J shed 1 base, and the junction held 6 bases outside the gene matches. CDR1 and CDR2 from the germline V gene are SGHRS and YFSETQ. The CDR3 is 15 residues long. The CDR3 DNA sequence: TGCGCCAGCAGCCAAGGTACTAGCGGCACAGATACGCAGTATTTT. Encoded protein: CASSQGTSGTDTQYF.